What follows are 8 T cell receptor beta chains derived from one specimen sequenced in a study of OX40 agonist ivuxolimab in advanced cancers. Clones were sequenced by immunoSEQ multiplex PCR, and TCRdb holds only the in-frame ones, with some missing. The sample records roughly 80,000 clones, around four fifths being singletons. The starting material was CD4+ or CD8+ T cells sorted from blood, obtained in a trial of the OX40 agonist ivuxolimab. Receptors originate from an adult with an advanced solid tumor such as melanoma, head and neck, liver or kidney cancer.

The gene calls are TRBV27 and TRBJ2-7, with TRBD1 matching over 7 bases. Germline V lookup: CDR1 MNHEY, CDR2 SMNVEV (reference sequence). The CDR3 is 13 amino acids. V gave up 2 bases and J gave up 4 bases; unmatched junction bases: 2. In DNA form, the CDR3 reads TGTGCCAGCAGTTTAGAACAGGGGTACGAGCAGTACTTC. Encoded protein: CASSLEQGYEQYF.

This chain links TRBV6-5 with TRBJ1-1; 8 bases match TRBD1. The germline V gene encodes CDR1 MNHEY and CDR2 SVGAGI. The CDR3 has 14 residues. Germline trimming cut 5 bases from V and 4 bases from J; bases unmatched to any gene: 6. CDR3 sequence (DNA): TGTGCCAGCAGTCGAGAACAGGGGGGCACTGAAGCTTTCTTT. Translated, it gives CASSREQGGTEAFF.

V is TRBV19 and J is TRBJ2-7, with D unclear. The CDR3 covers 13 residues. Germline CDR1 LNHDA, CDR2 SQIVND (reference sequence). Trimming left V 7 bases short and J 4 bases short, with 14 bases between. The CDR3 here is CASTAQYGYEQYF. In DNA, the CDR3 is TGTGCCAGTACGGCTCAGTACGGTTACGAGCAGTACTTC. The whole variable domain, filled in from reference TRBV19 and TRBJ2-7, reads DGGITQSPKYLFRKEGQNVTLSCEQNLNHDAMYWYRQDPGQGLRLIYYSQIVNDFQKGDIAEGYSVSREKKESFPLTVTSAQKNPTAFYLCASTAQYGYEQYFGPGTRLTVT.

This sequence joins TRBV11-3 and TRBJ1-2; weak D call: TRBD1 (5 bases). CDR1 SGHNT and CDR2 YENEEA come from the germline V gene. Deletions cut 3 bases from V and 5 bases from J, with 10 bases between. The length of the CDR3 is 13 residues. CDR3: CASSFWGDYGYTF. The CDR3 DNA reads TGTGCCAGCAGCTTTTGGGGGGATTATGGCTACACCTTC.

The genes are TRBV21-1 and TRBJ1-5; the table's D call of TRBD1 was not tested on the DNA. TRBV21-1 is shown as a pseudogene. The length of the CDR3 is 15 residues. As DNA, the CDR3 is TGTGCCAGCACCCCAAGGAGCAGGGTTAATCAGCCCCAGCATTTT. This gives the protein CASTPRSRVNQPQHF.

The chain recombines TRBV28 with TRBJ2-2; tentative D call: TRBD1 (5 bases). This CDR3 has 13 residues. Germline V gives CDR1 MDHEN, CDR2 SYDVKM. With 4 bases removed from V and 7 bases from J, the gap between germline ends came to 10 bases. CDR3 region: CASSSGLGGELFF. CDR3 DNA sequence: TGTGCCAGCAGTTCAGGGTTGGGCGGGGAGCTGTTTTTT. Full variable domain (missing parts from reference TRBV28 and TRBJ2-2): DVKVTQSSRYLVKRTGEKVFLECVQDMDHENMFWYRQDPGLGLRLIYFSYDVKMKEKGDIPEGYSVSREKKERFSLILESASTNQTSMYLCASSSGLGGELFFGEGSRLTVL.

The chain carries TRBV19 and TRBJ1-2; 7 bases fit TRBD1. This CDR3 has 15 residues. The V gene's germline CDR1 is LNHDA and CDR2 SQIVND (reference sequence). V was clipped by 1 base and J by 4 bases; unmatched bases: 6. The CDR3 bases are TGTGCCAGTAGTATAGGAAGGGGGCGCGGCTATGGCTACACCTTC. Protein product: CASSIGRGRGYGYTF. Complete variable domain (other parts from reference TRBV19 and TRBJ1-2): DGGITQSPKYLFRKEGQNVTLSCEQNLNHDAMYWYRQDPGQGLRLIYYSQIVNDFQKGDIAEGYSVSREKKESFPLTVTSAQKNPTAFYLCASSIGRGRGYGYTFGSGTRLTVV.

The V and J genes are TRBV6-5 and TRBJ1-5; no firm D call. The CDR3 has 14 residues. Germline CDR1 and CDR2: MNHEY and SVGAGI. Trimming cost V 6 bases and J 6 bases, with 15 bases left between them. The CDR3 DNA follows: TGTGCCAGCAGGTCCTGGACGGACGGTCAGCCCCAGCATTTT. It yields the protein CASRSWTDGQPQHF.